This TCR beta chain was sequenced for a study of blood T cells in healthy people across ages. This clonotype was seen at least ten times. Donors were systemically healthy Caucasian individuals from Russia aged roughly 6 to 95 years. Sample-barcoded 5' priming and a J-beta primer mix drove a second PCR of roughly 6 to 12 cycles. TCRdb reprocessed the 5' RACE reads via MiXCR and lists one record per CDR3 protein. The data show 600,000 or so distinct CDR3 sequences, roughly 21% seen once. Germline CDR1 is SNHLY and CDR2 is FYNNEI. The CDR3 consists of 15 residues. V lost 10 bases to trimming and J lost 6 bases, with 21 bases between them.

The chain recombines TRBV2 with TRBJ1-4; D may be TRBD1 (6 bases). The TCR originated in a man aged 65 to 85 in good health. Sample: blood. The CDR3: CAIRPRIRGYEKLFF. The CDR3 coding sequence is TGTGCCATCCGTCCAAGGATCAGGGGTTATGAAAAACTGTTTTTT.